Following are 10 T cell receptor beta chains from one sample sequenced in a study. One entry per CDR3 protein, called by TCRdb with MiXCR from the RT-PCR reads. The table records about 680,000 distinct CDR3 sequences, 14% of them present only once. The sequenced sample was memory CD4+ T cells from blood. The source is a female donor in good health, serving as a healthy control.

Only a few counts were recorded for this clonotype. The chain couples TRBV27 to TRBJ2-2; a possible D gene is TRBD2 (5 bases). V lost 3 bases to trimming and J lost 2 bases, with 10 bases between them. The CDR3 extends over 15 amino acids. Germline V gives CDR1 MNHEY, CDR2 SMNVEV (reference sequence). The CDR3 DNA sequence: TGTGCCAGCAGTTTTTGGACTCCCAACACCGGGGAGCTGTTTTTT. Its protein is CASSFWTPNTGELFF.

The sample holds many counts of this clonotype. The rearrangement links TRBV15 to TRBJ2-1, with 7 bases fitting TRBD1. The length of the CDR3 is 17 residues. Germline CDR1 and CDR2: LNHNV and YYDKDF (reference sequence). Trimming took 0 bases from V and 2 from J; bases not matched to a gene: 7. The CDR3 is CATSRDVPTGTYNEQFF. Here the CDR3 DNA reads TGTGCCACCAGCAGAGACGTTCCGACAGGGACCTACAATGAGCAGTTCTTC.

V and J are TRBV4-3 and TRBJ1-2; possibly TRBD1 for D (6 bases). This CDR3 spans 13 amino acids. Germline CDR1 and CDR2: LGHNA and YSLEER. Trimming left V 3 bases short and J 7 bases short, with 12 bases between. The CDR3, as DNA: TGCGCCAGCAGCCAGGGGGCGCGGGGTGGCTACACCTTC. This gives the protein CASSQGARGGYTF.

A word on this clonotype: The junction does not match germline at one end; this may be a read error. CDR3 sequence (DNA): TGTGCCAGCAGCCCGGGACACGGGTCCTCCAATGAGCAGTTCTTC. Translation: CASSPGHGSSNEQFF. This chain connects TRBV7-2 to TRBJ2-1, with a possible D match to TRBD1 (6 bases). From germline, CDR1 is SGHTA and CDR2 FQGNSA. There are 15 residues in the CDR3.

CDR3 nucleotides: TGTGCCAGCAGGCCAGGGGCGGTGGGTTTTAGCAATCAGCCCCAGCATTTT. Translating gives CASRPGAVGFSNQPQHF. The gene calls are TRBV27 and TRBJ1-5; a weak D match, TRBD1 (6 bases). Between the trimmed V and J ends, which lost 6 bases and 0 bases, there was a span of 18 bases. CDR3 size: 17 residues. Germline CDR1 and CDR2: MNHEY and SMNVEV (reference sequence).

The table lists this clonotype with many counts. The chain is built from TRBV5-1 and TRBJ2-7; a weak D match, TRBD2 (6 bases). CDR1 and CDR2 (germline): SGHRS, YFSETQ. The V end lost 2 bases, the J end lost 5 bases, and 14 bases lay between the germline ends. CDR3 length equals 14 residues. In DNA form, the CDR3 reads TGCGCCAGCAGCTTTGACGACGGGGGTAACGAGCAGTACTTC. Encoded protein: CASSFDDGGNEQYF.

This clonotype was observed a handful of times. The chain couples TRBV7-2 to TRBJ2-7; a possible D gene is TRBD1 (7 bases). V gave up 7 bases and J gave up 6 bases, with 22 bases separating them. Germline loops: CDR1 SGHTA, CDR2 FQGNSA. The CDR3 is 15 residues long. CDR3 DNA sequence: TGTGCCAGCACCTCCCGCGGGGACAGAATACCCGAGCAGTACTTC. As protein: CASTSRGDRIPEQYF.

The CDR3 loop reads CASSLGDHLSLHF. CDR3 bases: TGCGCCAGCAGCTTGGGGGACCATCTATCCCTCCACTTT. The rearrangement uses TRBV5-1 and TRBJ1-6; weak D call: TRBD1 (5 bases). Germline V CDR1 and CDR2: SGHRS, YFSETQ. The V and J ends lost 0 bases and 14 bases respectively, with 12 bases between them. CDR3 size: 13 residues.

This clonotype was seen only a few times. This chain links TRBV3-1 with TRBJ2-1; D might be TRBD1 or TRBD2, each matching 6 bases. The V gene's germline CDR1 is LGHDT and CDR2 YNNKEL (reference sequence). With 3 bases removed from V and 6 bases from J, the gap between germline ends came to 9 bases. This CDR3 contains 13 residues. The CDR3 loop reads CASSHRGANEQFF. The DNA of the CDR3 is TGTGCCAGCAGCCATAGGGGGGCCAATGAGCAGTTCTTC.

This clonotype has more than one count but fewer than ten. The genes are TRBV7-2 and TRBJ1-2; D gene uncertain. The CDR3 runs to 13 residues. The germline V gene encodes CDR1 SGHTA and CDR2 FQGNSA. The V end lost 7 bases, the J end lost 0 bases, and 9 bases lay between the germline ends. CDR3 sequence (DNA): TGTGCCAGCACCGGATCCTCTAACTATGGCTACACCTTC. This sequence encodes CASTGSSNYGYTF.